Described below is a single TCR beta chain sequence and its context. The data originate from a study of CD8+CD57+ T cells in acquired aplastic anemia. The template used for profiling TCR beta VDJ and CDR3 was genomic DNA. MiXCR, applied by TCRdb to the reads, yields one record per CDR3 protein. The data hold under 250,000 distinct CDR3 sequences, with 30% to 40% observed a single time. With 6 bases clipped from V and 11 bases from J, the junction kept 5 bases outside the gene matches. The length of the CDR3 is 12 residues. The V gene's germline CDR1 is SNHLY and CDR2 FYNNEI. The chain carries TRBV2 and TRBJ1-5, with 9 bases that match TRBD1. This sequence originates from a human donor in good health, serving as a control. Sequencing used sorted CD4+, CD8+, or CD8+CD57+ T cells (not recorded which) from PBMCs. The DNA of the CDR3 is TGTGCCAGCAGGGGACAGGGTGAGACCCAGCATTTT. This sequence encodes CASRGQGETQHF.